This entry lists 10 T cell receptor beta chains sequenced from one sample in a study of T cell responses to AZD1222 COVID-19 vaccine. Using immunoSEQ multiplex PCR, the repertoire was profiled, and TCRdb retains in-frame clones only, with some absent. This table has some 130,000 clones, 85% to 95% appearing once. The sample here was peripheral blood, taken 28 days after the second AZD1222 dose. These receptors all stem from an adult who received the AZD1222 COVID-19 vaccine.

The chain uses TRBV28 and TRBJ1-2; D uncertain. CDR1 MDHEN and CDR2 SYDVKM come from the germline V gene. The CDR3 loop spans 15 amino acids. Trimming removed 10 bases from V and 0 bases from J, with 18 bases in between. In nucleotides, the CDR3 is TGTGCCATCGGTAGTCCCCCTACCACTAACTATGGCTACACCTTC. Translated: CAIGSPPTTNYGYTF.

DNA of the CDR3: TGTGCCATCAGTGTACAAGGGGACACTGAAGCTTTCTTT. Translated, it gives CAISVQGDTEAFF. The chain combines TRBV10-3 with TRBJ1-1; D is possibly TRBD1 (5 bases). V shed 4 bases and J shed 3 bases, with 9 bases lying between them. The CDR3 loop spans 13 amino acids. Germline V lookup: CDR1 ENHRY, CDR2 SYGVKD.

CDR3 nucleotide sequence: TGTGCCAGCAGCTTCACCGGGACAGGGGGGGTCACTGAAGCTTTCTTT. The encoded protein is CASSFTGTGGVTEAFF. V gene TRBV7-2 combines with J gene TRBJ1-1; 11 bases match TRBD1. From germline, CDR1 is SGHTA and CDR2 FQGNSA. This CDR3 contains 16 residues. The V gene end was trimmed by 3 bases and the J gene end by 4 bases; junction bases not matched to a gene: 7.

This chain connects TRBV29-1 to TRBJ2-5; D gene ambiguous. CDR1 and CDR2 (germline): SQVTM, ANQGSEA. This CDR3 has 16 residues. The germline V and J ends were trimmed by 4 bases and 7 bases, with 25 bases remaining between them. DNA of the CDR3: TGCAGCGTTGCGCTGAATACCTTAGAGTTTGTTGGGACCCAGTACTTC. The encoded protein is CSVALNTLEFVGTQYF.

This clone has only one observation. This chain links TRBV30 with TRBJ1-1; 7 nucleotides line up with TRBD1. Germline-derived CDR1 and CDR2 are GTSNPN and SVGIG (reference sequence). The junction had 28 bases not matched to a gene; V was cut back by 4 bases and J by 11 bases. The CDR3 sequence is 18 residues long. The DNA of the CDR3 is TGTGCCTGGATCCATCCCGGGACAGCTCGTTCGTGGGGCAGGTACGCTTTCTTT. The encoded protein is CAWIHPGTARSWGRYAFF.

The chain employs TRBV7-2 and TRBJ1-4; D gene unclear. The CDR3 extends over 15 amino acids. The V gene lost 6 bases and the J gene lost 5 bases, with 16 bases spanning the gap. Germline V lookup: CDR1 SGHTA, CDR2 FQGNSA. For the CDR3, the DNA is TGTGCCAGCAGTCTCGGCTCTGGAATAAATGAAAAACTGTTTTTT. Translated, it gives CASSLGSGINEKLFF. Combining the CDR3 with reference TRBV7-2 and TRBJ1-4 gives the whole variable domain GAGVSQSPSNKVTEKGKDVELRCDPISGHTALYWYRQSLGQGLEFLIYFQGNSAPDKSGLPSDRFSAERTGGSVSTLTIQRTQQEDSAVYLCASSLGSGINEKLFFGSGTQLSVL.

The chain is built from TRBV4-1 and TRBJ1-2; TRBD1 might be the D (6 bases). Germline V gene data show CDR1 as MGHRA and CDR2 as YSYEKL. The CDR3 is 13 residues long. V lost 6 bases to trimming and J lost 6 bases, with 14 bases between them. This chain's CDR3 is CASSPPTGHGYTF. Written as DNA, the CDR3 is TGCGCCAGCAGTCCTCCGACAGGCCATGGCTACACCTTC.

This chain uses TRBV19 with TRBJ2-6; D call uncertain. V lost 3 bases and J 2 bases, leaving 5 bases between the germline ends. The germline V gene has CDR1 LNHDA and CDR2 SQIVND (reference sequence). CDR3 size: 14 residues. The CDR3 reads CASSMGPGANVLTF. The CDR3, as DNA: TGTGCCAGTAGTATGGGTCCTGGGGCCAACGTCCTGACTTTC.

The chain employs TRBV7-9 and TRBJ2-3; the D is unclear. This CDR3 region has 15 residues. The germline V gene encodes CDR1 SEHNR and CDR2 FQNEAQ (reference sequence). V dropped 1 base and J dropped 2 bases, with 10 bases sitting between them. In DNA, the CDR3 is TGTGCCAGCAGCTTAGGACAAAGCTTCACAGATACGCAGTATTTT. Protein: CASSLGQSFTDTQYF.

The chain carries TRBV2 and TRBJ1-2; D remains unclear. This CDR3 spans 12 amino acids. The germline gives CDR1 SNHLY, CDR2 FYNNEI. V lost 8 bases and J lost 3, with 10 bases in between. The CDR3 DNA sequence: TGTGCCAGCTTTTATTCGGACTATGGCTACACCTTC. It specifies CASFYSDYGYTF.